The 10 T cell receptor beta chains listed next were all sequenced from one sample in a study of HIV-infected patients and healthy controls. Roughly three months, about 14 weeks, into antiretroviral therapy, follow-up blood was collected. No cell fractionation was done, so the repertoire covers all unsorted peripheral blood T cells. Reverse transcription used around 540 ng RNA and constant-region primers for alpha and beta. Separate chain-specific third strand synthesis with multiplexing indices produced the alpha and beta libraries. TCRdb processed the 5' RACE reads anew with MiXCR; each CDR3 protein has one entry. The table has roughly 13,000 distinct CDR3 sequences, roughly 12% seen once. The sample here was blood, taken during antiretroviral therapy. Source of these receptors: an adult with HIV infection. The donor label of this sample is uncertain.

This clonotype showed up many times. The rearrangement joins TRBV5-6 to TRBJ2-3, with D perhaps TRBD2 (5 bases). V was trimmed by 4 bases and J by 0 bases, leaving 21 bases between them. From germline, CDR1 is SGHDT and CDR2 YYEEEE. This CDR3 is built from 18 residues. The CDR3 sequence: CASSSVEAAGASTDTQYF. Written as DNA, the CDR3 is TGTGCCAGCAGCAGCGTGGAGGCGGCGGGTGCTAGCACAGATACGCAGTATTTT.

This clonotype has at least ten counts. The CDR3 here is CASSLLPGPVTYEQYF. DNA for the CDR3: TGTGCCAGCAGCTTACTACCGGGACCTGTAACCTACGAGCAGTACTTC. The chain employs TRBV7-9 and TRBJ2-7; perhaps D is TRBD1 or TRBD2 (5 bases each). From germline, CDR1 is SEHNR and CDR2 FQNEAQ (reference sequence). V shed 2 bases and J shed 2 bases, with 16 bases lying between them. The CDR3 has 16 residues. Looking up the rest from reference TRBV7-9 and TRBJ2-7 gives the full variable domain: DTGVSQNPRHKITKRGQNVTFRCDPISEHNRLYWYRQTLGQGPEFLTYFQNEAQLEKSRLLSDRFSAERPKGSFSTLEIQRTEQGDSAMYLCASSLLPGPVTYEQYFGPGTRLTVT.

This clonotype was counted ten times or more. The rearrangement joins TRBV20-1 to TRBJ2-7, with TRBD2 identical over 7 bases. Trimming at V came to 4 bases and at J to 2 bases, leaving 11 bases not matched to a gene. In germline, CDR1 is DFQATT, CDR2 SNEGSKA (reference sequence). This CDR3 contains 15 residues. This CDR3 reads CSATPLAGDAYEQYF. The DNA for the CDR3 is TGCAGTGCTACCCCTTTAGCGGGCGATGCCTACGAGCAGTACTTC.

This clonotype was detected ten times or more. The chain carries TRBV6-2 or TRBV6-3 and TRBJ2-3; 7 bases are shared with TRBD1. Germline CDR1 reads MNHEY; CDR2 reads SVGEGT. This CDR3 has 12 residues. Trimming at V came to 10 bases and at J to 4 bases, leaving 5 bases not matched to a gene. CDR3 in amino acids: CATQGFADTQYF. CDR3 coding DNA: TGTGCCACACAGGGGTTTGCAGATACGCAGTATTTT.

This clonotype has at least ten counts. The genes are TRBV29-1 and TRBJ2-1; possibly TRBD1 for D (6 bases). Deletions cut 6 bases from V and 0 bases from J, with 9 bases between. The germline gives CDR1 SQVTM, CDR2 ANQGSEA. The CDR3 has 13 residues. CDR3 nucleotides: TGCAGCGTCGGACAGAGCTCCTACAATGAGCAGTTCTTC. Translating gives CSVGQSSYNEQFF.

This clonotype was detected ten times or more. The CDR3 region has the DNA TGCAGTGCTAGTCGGTCTAGCGGATTCCTGGGGATTCAGTACTTC. This sequence encodes CSASRSSGFLGIQYF. The rearrangement uses TRBV20-1 and TRBJ2-4; TRBD2 matches at 7 bases. Per germline, CDR1 DFQATT and CDR2 SNEGSKA (reference sequence). This CDR3 has 15 amino acids. J gave up 10 bases and V 3 bases, and 15 bases lay outside the gene matches.

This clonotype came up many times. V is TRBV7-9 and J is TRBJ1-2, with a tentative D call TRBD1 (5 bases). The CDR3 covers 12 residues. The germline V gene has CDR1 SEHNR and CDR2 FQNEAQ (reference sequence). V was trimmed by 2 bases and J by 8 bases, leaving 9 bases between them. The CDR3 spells CASSLQGPGYTF. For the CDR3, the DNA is TGTGCCAGCAGCTTACAGGGACCAGGCTACACCTTC. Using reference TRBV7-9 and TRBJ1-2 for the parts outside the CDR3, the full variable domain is DTGVSQNPRHKITKRGQNVTFRCDPISEHNRLYWYRQTLGQGPEFLTYFQNEAQLEKSRLLSDRFSAERPKGSFSTLEIQRTEQGDSAMYLCASSLQGPGYTFGSGTRLTVV.

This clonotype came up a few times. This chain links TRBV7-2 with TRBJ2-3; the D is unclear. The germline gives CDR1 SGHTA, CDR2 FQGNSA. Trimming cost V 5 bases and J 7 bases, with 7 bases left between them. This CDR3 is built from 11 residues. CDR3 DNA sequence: TGTGCCAGCAGCCTTAAAAATACGCAGTATTTT. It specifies CASSLKNTQYF.

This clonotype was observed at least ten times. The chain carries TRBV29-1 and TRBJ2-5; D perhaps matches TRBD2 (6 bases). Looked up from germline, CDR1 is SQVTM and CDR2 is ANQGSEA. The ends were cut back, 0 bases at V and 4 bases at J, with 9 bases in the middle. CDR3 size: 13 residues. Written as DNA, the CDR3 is TGCAGCGTTGAAGAGACGGGGGTAGAGACCCAGTACTTC. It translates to CSVEETGVETQYF. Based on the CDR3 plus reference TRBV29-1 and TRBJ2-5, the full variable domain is SAVISQKPSRDICQRGTSLTIQCQVDSQVTMMFWYRQQPGQSLTLIATANQGSEATYESGFVIDKFPISRPNLTFSTLTVSNMSPEDSSIYLCSVEETGVETQYFGPGTRLLVL.

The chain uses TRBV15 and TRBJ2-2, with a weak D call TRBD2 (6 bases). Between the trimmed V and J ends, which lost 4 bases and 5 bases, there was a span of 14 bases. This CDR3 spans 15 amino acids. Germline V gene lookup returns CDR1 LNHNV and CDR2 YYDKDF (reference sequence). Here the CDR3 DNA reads TGTGCCACCAGCACCGTAGCGGCTATTACCGGGGAGCTGTTTTTT. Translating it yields CATSTVAAITGELFF. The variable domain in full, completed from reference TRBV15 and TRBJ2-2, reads DAMVIQNPRYQVTQFGKPVTLSCSQTLNHNVMYWYQQKSSQAPKLLFHYYDKDFNNEADTPDNFQSRRPNTSFCFLDIRSPGLGDTAMYLCATSTVAAITGELFFGEGSRLTVL.